This entry describes one TCR beta chain. The sample comes from a study of blood T cell repertoires in COVID-19. About the research overall: There were acute and convalescent COVID-19 samples, and they came from the United States, Italy and Spain.

CDR1 is LGHNT, CDR2 FRNRAP, per germline. The CDR3 runs to 14 residues. V lost 0 bases to trimming and J lost 2 bases, with 7 bases between them. Here immunoSEQ multiplex PCR was the method, and the copy in TCRdb shows in-frame clones only, minus some. In the table there are about 180,000 clones, approximately 80% of which are singletons. Material for sequencing was PBMCs or T cells enriched from blood (not recorded which). The V gene is TRBV12-5, the J gene TRBJ1-1, with D unresolved. The sequence came from a middle-aged man who had recovered from COVID-19. The CDR3 region has the DNA TGTGCTAGTGGTTTGGTACGCGGAAACACTGAAGCTTTCTTT. It translates to CASGLVRGNTEAFF.